This T cell receptor (beta chain) was sequenced during a study of Graves' ophthalmopathy and Graves' hyperthyroidism. Notes on this clonotype: A much larger clone differs by one base, so this may be a read error.

TCR beta CDR3 amplification used RNA transcripts. The authors performed first-round RT-PCR with HTBI primers and then a second-round multiplex PCR. TCRdb analysed the multiplex PCR reads with MiXCR anew, one entry per CDR3 protein. Of some 1.1 million distinct CDR3 sequences in the sample, 35% to 40% were seen once. With 8 bases removed from V and 2 bases from J, the gap between germline ends came to 16 bases. This CDR3 contains 13 residues. The germline V gene encodes CDR1 DFQATT and CDR2 SNEGSKA (reference sequence). The receptor's source is an adult man with Graves' hyperthyroidism. Material for sequencing was peripheral blood or thyroid tissue (not recorded which). The rearrangement uses TRBV20-1 and TRBJ2-7; TRBD2 is a possible D gene (5 bases). This chain's CDR3 is CSPEGRRAYEQYF. CDR3 nucleotide sequence: TGCAGTCCCGAGGGTAGGAGAGCCTACGAGCAGTACTTC.